Below are 14 T cell receptor beta chains sequenced from a single sample in a study of resident and recirculating memory T cells in vitiligo. Libraries were prepared by immunoSEQ multiplex PCR; TCRdb keeps only in-frame clonotypes and omits some of them. In the table there are approximately 69,000 clones, roughly 92% of which are singletons. The sequencing input was blood. These receptor sequences come from a male donor with vitiligo.

The chain links TRBV18 to TRBJ2-3; TRBD1 might be the D (5 bases). CDR1 and CDR2 (germline): KGHSH, LQKENI. This CDR3 is 14 amino acids long. The V and J ends lost 2 bases and 4 bases respectively, with 10 bases between them. CDR3 sequence reads: CASSPGRAPDTQYF. CDR3 bases: TGTGCCAGCTCACCAGGCAGGGCCCCAGATACGCAGTATTTT.

The chain links TRBV9 to TRBJ2-1; 7 bases line up with TRBD1. V gave up 3 bases and J gave up 2 bases; unmatched junction bases: 5. Germline assignment: CDR1 SGDLS and CDR2 YYNGEE. This CDR3 comprises 15 residues. CDR3 coding DNA: TGTGCCAGCAGCGCGACAGGGTCCGCCTACAATGAGCAGTTCTTC. This translates into CASSATGSAYNEQFF.

The genes are TRBV19 and TRBJ1-5; weak D call: TRBD1 (5 bases). V was clipped by 6 bases and J by 5 bases, with 8 bases between them. Looked up from germline, CDR1 is LNHDA and CDR2 is SQIVND (reference sequence). The CDR3 is made up of 12 amino acids. This CDR3 is CASRGRDQPQHF. Here the CDR3 DNA reads TGTGCCAGTAGGGGCAGGGATCAGCCCCAGCATTTT.

The chain joins TRBV5-1 to TRBJ2-1; 7 bases agree with TRBD2. The CDR3 runs 15 residues. Trimming removed 7 bases from V and 2 bases from J; junction bases left unmatched: 9. Germline CDR1 and CDR2: SGHRS and YFSETQ. In DNA form, the CDR3 reads TGCGCCAGCGAGGGTACAAGCGGGGCCTACAATGAGCAGTTCTTC. This translates into CASEGTSGAYNEQFF.

In its sample, this clone was seen a few times. CDR3 residues: CASSLETTNSGNTIYF. In DNA, the CDR3 is TGCGCCAGCAGCTTGGAAACAACTAACTCTGGAAACACCATATATTTT. The V call is TRBV5-1, the J call TRBJ1-3; D is ambiguous. V lost 0 bases and J 0 bases, leaving 10 bases between the germline ends. The CDR3 totals 16 residues. Germline V CDR1 and CDR2: SGHRS, YFSETQ. Complete variable domain (other parts from reference TRBV5-1 and TRBJ1-3): KAGVTQTPRYLIKTRGQQVTLSCSPISGHRSVSWYQQTPGQGLQFLFEYFSETQRNKGNFPGRFSGRQFSNSRSEMNVSTLELGDSALYLCASSLETTNSGNTIYFGEGSWLTVV.

The chain links TRBV5-1 to TRBJ1-3; TRBD1 is a possible D gene (6 bases). The length of the CDR3 is 15 residues. The germline gives CDR1 SGHRS, CDR2 YFSETQ. V dropped 0 bases and J dropped 4 bases, with 11 bases sitting between them. The CDR3, as DNA: TGCGCCAGCAGCTTGGGTCGGGACAAAGGAAACACCATATATTTT. This codes for CASSLGRDKGNTIYF.

V gene TRBV9 combines with J gene TRBJ2-5, with TRBD2 matching 7 bases. The J call may be mistaken, given a closer DNA end match to TRBJ2-7. Germline loops: CDR1 SGDLS, CDR2 YYNGEE. The CDR3 extends over 14 amino acids. CDR3 amino acids: CASSAAGSSYEQYF. The CDR3 region has the DNA TGTGCCAGCAGCGCAGCGGGGAGCTCCTACGAGCAGTACTTC.

The CDR3 DNA reads TGTGCCAGCAGCTCAACGAACAGGGTATCAGGTGGCTACACCTTC. Protein sequence: CASSSTNRVSGGYTF. The chain is built from TRBV5-6 and TRBJ1-2; maybe TRBD1 (6 bases). V lost 3 bases and J 7 bases, leaving 19 bases between the germline ends. The CDR3 loop spans 15 amino acids. CDR1 SGHDT and CDR2 YYEEEE come from the germline V gene.

V usage is TRBV19 and J usage is TRBJ1-2; 8 bases map to TRBD1. The CDR3 consists of 17 residues. The ends lost 10 bases at V and 4 bases at J; junction bases unmatched: 20. CDR1 is LNHDA, CDR2 SQIVND, per germline (reference sequence). The CDR3 nucleotides read TGTGCCACCCTAGACCAGGACAGGGCGAGCGGTTCCTATGGCTACACCTTC. It is translated as CATLDQDRASGSYGYTF.

CDR3 coding DNA: TGTGCCAGCAGCTTCTGGGGACAGGGTCTCTCCTACAATGAGCAGTTCTTC. Its protein product is CASSFWGQGLSYNEQFF. The gene calls are TRBV11-1 and TRBJ2-1, with 9 bases lining up with TRBD1. In germline, CDR1 is SGHAT, CDR2 FQDESV (reference sequence). V lost 3 bases to trimming and J lost 0 bases; unmatched junction nucleotides: 6. The CDR3 sequence is 17 residues long. The full variable domain, with the rest looked up from reference TRBV11-1 and TRBJ2-1, is EAEVAQSPRYKITEKSQAVAFWCDPISGHATLYWYRQILGQGPELLVQFQDESVVDDSQLPKDRFSAERLKGVDSTLKIQPAELGDSAMYLCASSFWGQGLSYNEQFFGPGTRLTVL.

The chain links TRBV7-6 to TRBJ2-1; 10 nucleotides agree with TRBD1. CDR1 and CDR2 (germline): SGHVS, FNYEAQ. J was trimmed by 1 base and V by 5 bases; bases with no gene match: 2. The CDR3 is 15 amino acids. The CDR3 sequence: CASSEGQGSYNEQFF. DNA for the CDR3: TGTGCCAGCAGCGAGGGACAGGGGTCCTACAATGAGCAGTTCTTC.

The DNA of the CDR3 is TGTGCCAGCAGTTTGGGTGGCAGGCCGAACACTGAAGCTTTCTTT. It specifies CASSLGGRPNTEAFF. The rearrangement links TRBV28 to TRBJ1-1; the D is unclear. This CDR3 has 15 residues. Germline CDR1 and CDR2: MDHEN and SYDVKM. V was clipped by 3 bases and J by 1 base, with 12 bases between them.

V and J are TRBV19 and TRBJ2-7; TRBD1 matches at 9 bases. This CDR3 region has 14 residues. With 4 bases clipped from V and 6 bases from J, the junction kept 7 bases outside the gene matches. Per the germline V gene, CDR1 is LNHDA and CDR2 is SQIVND (reference sequence). CDR3 amino acids: CASSTSGTGFEQYF. The CDR3, as DNA: TGTGCCAGTAGTACCTCCGGGACAGGGTTCGAGCAGTACTTC.

J is TRBJ1-1 and V is TRBV28; tentative D call: TRBD1 (5 bases). The germline V gene has CDR1 MDHEN and CDR2 SYDVKM. Deletions cut 7 bases from V and 1 base from J, with 16 bases between. This CDR3 contains 15 residues. CDR3 amino acids: CASTSGQEGNTEAFF. The CDR3 DNA reads TGTGCCAGCACCTCAGGGCAGGAGGGGAACACTGAAGCTTTCTTT.